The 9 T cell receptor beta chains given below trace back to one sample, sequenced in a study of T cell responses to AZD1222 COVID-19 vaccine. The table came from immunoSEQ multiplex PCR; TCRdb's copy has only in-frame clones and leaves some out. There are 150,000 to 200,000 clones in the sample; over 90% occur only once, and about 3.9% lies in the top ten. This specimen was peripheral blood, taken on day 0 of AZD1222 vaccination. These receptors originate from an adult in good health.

The CDR3 coding sequence is TGTGCCAGCAGTTTTTCGTATTGGGCCGATACGCAGTATTTT. Translating gives CASSFSYWADTQYF. V and J are TRBV27 and TRBJ2-3; the D is unclear. CDR1 is MNHEY and CDR2 is SMNVEV in the germline V gene (reference sequence). This CDR3 spans 14 amino acids. Deletions cut 3 bases from V and 6 bases from J, with 13 bases between.

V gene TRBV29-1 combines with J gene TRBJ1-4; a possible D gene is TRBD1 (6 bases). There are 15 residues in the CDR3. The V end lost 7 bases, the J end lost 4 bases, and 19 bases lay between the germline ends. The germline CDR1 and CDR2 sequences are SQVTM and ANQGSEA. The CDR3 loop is CSARRGGDGNEKLFF. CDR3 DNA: TGCAGCGCTCGGAGGGGGGGTGACGGTAATGAAAAACTGTTTTTT.

CDR3 sequence reads: CASRAWDSNYNEQFF. Written as DNA, the CDR3 is TGTGCCAGCAGAGCATGGGACAGCAACTACAATGAGCAGTTCTTC. The chain is built from TRBV6-5 and TRBJ2-1; TRBD1 agrees at 7 bases. This CDR3 contains 15 residues. Trimming removed 6 bases from V and 3 bases from J; junction bases left unmatched: 8. Germline V gene data show CDR1 as MNHEY and CDR2 as SVGAGI.

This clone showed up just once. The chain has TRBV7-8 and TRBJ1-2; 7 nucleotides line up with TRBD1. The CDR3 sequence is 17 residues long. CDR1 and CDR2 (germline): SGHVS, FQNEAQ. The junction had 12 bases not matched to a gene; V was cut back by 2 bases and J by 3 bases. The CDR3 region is CASSLSTHLGTDYGYTF. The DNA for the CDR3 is TGTGCCAGCAGCTTATCCACTCATCTTGGGACAGACTATGGCTACACCTTC.

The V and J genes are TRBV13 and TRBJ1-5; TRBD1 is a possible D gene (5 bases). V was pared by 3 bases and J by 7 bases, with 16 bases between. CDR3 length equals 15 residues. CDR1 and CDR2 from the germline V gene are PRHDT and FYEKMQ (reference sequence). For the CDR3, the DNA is TGTGCCAGCAGCTTGGGGCAAGGGCCGGGGCAGCCCCAGCATTTT. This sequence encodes CASSLGQGPGQPQHF.

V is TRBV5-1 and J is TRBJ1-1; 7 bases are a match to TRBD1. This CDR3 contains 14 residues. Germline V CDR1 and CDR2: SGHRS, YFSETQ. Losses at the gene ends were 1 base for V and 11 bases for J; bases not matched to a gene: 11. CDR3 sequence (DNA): TGCGCCAGCAGCTTGAGGGTAGGCGGGACAGACGCTTTCTTT. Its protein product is CASSLRVGGTDAFF.

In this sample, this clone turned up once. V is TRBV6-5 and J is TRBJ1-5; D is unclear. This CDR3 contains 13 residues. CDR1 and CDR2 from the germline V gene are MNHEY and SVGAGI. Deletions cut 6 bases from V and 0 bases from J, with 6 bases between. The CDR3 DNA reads TGTGCCAGCAGCCAGTTTAGCAATCAGCCCCAGCATTTT. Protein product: CASSQFSNQPQHF.

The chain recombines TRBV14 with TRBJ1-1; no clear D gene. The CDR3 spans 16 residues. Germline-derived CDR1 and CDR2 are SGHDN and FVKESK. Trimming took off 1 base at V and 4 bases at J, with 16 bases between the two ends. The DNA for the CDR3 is TGTGCCAGCAGCCAAGGGTATGTCCGGGAGGGCACTGAAGCTTTCTTT. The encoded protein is CASSQGYVREGTEAFF.

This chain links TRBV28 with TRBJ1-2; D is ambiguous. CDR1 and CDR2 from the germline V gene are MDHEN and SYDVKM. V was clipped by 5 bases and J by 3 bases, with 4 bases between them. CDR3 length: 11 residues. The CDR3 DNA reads TGTGCCAGCAGTGGACACTATGGCTACACCTTC. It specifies CASSGHYGYTF.